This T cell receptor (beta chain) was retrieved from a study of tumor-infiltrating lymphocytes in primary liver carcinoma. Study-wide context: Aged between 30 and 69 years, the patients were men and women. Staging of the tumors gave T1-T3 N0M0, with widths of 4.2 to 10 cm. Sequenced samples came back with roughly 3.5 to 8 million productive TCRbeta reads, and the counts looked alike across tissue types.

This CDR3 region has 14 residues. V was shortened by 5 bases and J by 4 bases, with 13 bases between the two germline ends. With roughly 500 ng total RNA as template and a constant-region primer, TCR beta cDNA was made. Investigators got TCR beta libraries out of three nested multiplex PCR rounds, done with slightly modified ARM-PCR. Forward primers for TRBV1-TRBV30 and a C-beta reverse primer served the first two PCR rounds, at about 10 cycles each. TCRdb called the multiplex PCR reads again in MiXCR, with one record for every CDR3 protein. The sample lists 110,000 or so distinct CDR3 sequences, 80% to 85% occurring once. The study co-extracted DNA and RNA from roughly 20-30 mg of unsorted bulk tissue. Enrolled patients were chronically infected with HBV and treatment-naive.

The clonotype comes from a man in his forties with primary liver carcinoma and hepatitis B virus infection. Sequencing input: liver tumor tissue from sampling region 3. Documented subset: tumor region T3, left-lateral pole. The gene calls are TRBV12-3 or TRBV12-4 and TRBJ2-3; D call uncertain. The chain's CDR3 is CASSLGQRSDTQYF. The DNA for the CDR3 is TGTGCCAGCAGTCTAGGGCAGAGGTCAGATACGCAGTATTTT.